Presented here are 13 T cell receptor beta chains from one specimen sequenced in a study of blood T cell repertoires in COVID-19. The method was immunoSEQ multiplex PCR; TCRdb's version includes in-frame clones alone and lacks a portion of them. The sample has 450,000 to 500,000 clones, 70% to 90% seen once. The specimen was peripheral blood. These receptor sequences come from a human donor in a cohort sampled during active COVID-19.

Notes on this clone: The junction shows a germline mismatch at one end, possibly a read error. V gene TRBV7-7 combines with J gene TRBJ2-5, with 8 bases aligning to TRBD1. CDR3 length: 15 residues. Looked up from germline, CDR1 is SSHAT and CDR2 is FNYEAQ (reference sequence). Written as DNA, the CDR3 is TGTGCTAGCAGCTGGGGGTCGGACAGGGCAGAGACCCAGTACTTC. Translating gives CASSWGSDRAETQYF.

The chain is built from TRBV19 and TRBJ2-3; D remains unclear. The V gene's germline CDR1 is LNHDA and CDR2 SQIVND (reference sequence). This CDR3 is built from 15 residues. The V end was cut by 5 bases, the J end by 2 bases, with 14 bases between. The CDR3 sequence: CASSVTQTLTDTQYF. The CDR3, as DNA: TGTGCCAGTAGTGTAACCCAGACTCTCACAGATACGCAGTATTTT.

This clone was observed at least ten times. This chain links TRBV5-8 with TRBJ1-1, with D unclear. This CDR3 comprises 15 residues. From germline, CDR1 is SGHTS and CDR2 YDEGEE. V lost 3 bases and J lost 7, with 19 bases in between. DNA for the CDR3: TGTGCCAGCAGCTACACTGTACAGCGGGGAAGTGAAGCTTTCTTT. Amino acid sequence: CASSYTVQRGSEAFF.

This clone was counted a single time. The rearrangement joins TRBV30 to TRBJ2-2, with D perhaps TRBD2 (6 bases). CDR1 is GTSNPN, CDR2 SVGIG, per germline (reference sequence). V was clipped by 4 bases and J by 6 bases, with 9 bases between them. The CDR3 loop spans 12 amino acids. The CDR3 sequence: CAWTSDAGELFF. Here the CDR3 DNA reads TGTGCCTGGACTAGCGATGCCGGGGAGCTGTTTTTT.

The chain links TRBV7-3 to TRBJ2-1, with TRBD2 identical over 12 bases. The CDR3 extends over 15 amino acids. Germline trimming cut 4 bases from V and 7 bases from J; bases unmatched to any gene: 5. Germline values: CDR1 SGHTA, CDR2 FQGTGA. This chain's CDR3 is CASSSRLAGVNEQFF. The CDR3 DNA reads as TGTGCCAGCAGCTCTAGACTAGCGGGAGTTAATGAGCAGTTCTTC.

The genes are TRBV2 and TRBJ1-2, with 7 bases aligning to TRBD1. The CDR3 has 14 residues. Germline CDR1 is SNHLY and CDR2 is FYNNEI. V shed 5 bases, J shed 8 bases, and the junction held 11 bases outside the gene matches. The CDR3 spells CASSLGRGFRGYTF. DNA for the CDR3: TGTGCCAGCAGTTTAGGCAGGGGGTTCCGGGGCTACACCTTC. Full variable domain (remainder filled in from reference TRBV2 and TRBJ1-2): EPEVTQTPSHQVTQMGQEVILRCVPISNHLYFYWYRQILGQKVEFLVSFYNNEISEKSEIFDDQFSVERPDGSNFTLKIRSTKLEDSAMYFCASSLGRGFRGYTFGSGTRLTVV.

The count of this clone is one. The rearrangement joins TRBV4-2 to TRBJ1-1; 8 nucleotides line up with TRBD1. This CDR3 contains 17 residues. Germline lookup yields CDR1 LGHNA and CDR2 YNFKEQ. The ends lost 0 bases at V and 11 bases at J; junction bases unmatched: 17. The CDR3 here is CASSQDPGQGGTIGAFF. The CDR3 DNA reads TGTGCCAGCAGCCAAGATCCCGGACAGGGAGGTACGATCGGGGCTTTCTTT.

V and J are TRBV30 and TRBJ1-6; TRBD1 matches at 7 bases. J was trimmed by 9 bases and V by 5 bases; bases with no gene match: 16. The CDR3 has 16 amino acids. Germline V gives CDR1 GTSNPN, CDR2 SVGIG (reference sequence). CDR3 protein: CAWHLPNRGTLSPLHF. CDR3 bases: TGTGCCTGGCATCTACCCAACAGGGGAACTCTTTCACCCCTCCACTTT. Using reference TRBV30 and TRBJ1-6 for the parts outside the CDR3, the full variable domain is SQTIHQWPATLVQPVGSPLSLECTVEGTSNPNLYWYRQAAGRGLQLLFYSVGIGQISSEVPQNLSASRPQDRQFILSSKKLLLSDSGFYLCAWHLPNRGTLSPLHFGNGTRLTVT.

CDR3 sequence: CASSQALNSPLHF. The CDR3 coding sequence is TGTGCCAGCAGCCAAGCCTTAAATTCACCCCTCCACTTT. The chain employs TRBV3-1 (or the pseudogene TRBV3-2) and TRBJ1-6; D unclear. Trimming took 1 base from V and 7 from J, leaving 5 bases between them. The CDR3 runs 13 residues. Germline CDR1 LGHDT, CDR2 YNNKEL (reference sequence).

CDR3 region: CASSLFRGVGGYTF. CDR3 in DNA: TGTGCCAGCAGTTTATTCCGGGGAGTGGGTGGCTACACCTTC. V gene TRBV28 combines with J gene TRBJ1-2; D is unresolved. V was cut by 1 base and J by 7 bases, with 13 bases left in between. Germline V gene sequence: CDR1 MDHEN, CDR2 SYDVKM. The CDR3 sequence is 14 residues long.

V gene TRBV15 combines with J gene TRBJ2-3; 8 positions agree with TRBD2. Germline V gene data show CDR1 as LNHNV and CDR2 as YYDKDF (reference sequence). CDR3 size: 16 residues. The V segment lost 0 bases and the J segment 3 bases; nucleotides outside the gene matches: 5. CDR3 residues: CATSRDAGGRTDTQYF. For the CDR3, the DNA is TGTGCCACCAGCAGAGATGCGGGGGGCAGGACAGATACGCAGTATTTT.

This chain connects TRBV19 to TRBJ2-5, with a possible D match to TRBD2 (7 bases). V was pared by 6 bases and J by 3 bases, with 17 bases between. This CDR3 contains 15 residues. In germline, CDR1 is LNHDA, CDR2 SQIVND (reference sequence). The CDR3 coding sequence is TGTGCCAGTAGAAAGGGGGGGAAATTCGAAGAGACCCAGTACTTC. This translates into CASRKGGKFEETQYF.

This rearrangement joins TRBV20-1 to TRBJ2-3; TRBD2 aligns across 13 bases. The junction had 6 bases not matched to a gene; V was cut back by 3 bases and J by 6 bases. The CDR3 runs 15 residues. The V gene's germline CDR1 is DFQATT and CDR2 SNEGSKA (reference sequence). The CDR3 loop is CSASPGLAGVDTQYF. In DNA form, the CDR3 reads TGCAGTGCTAGTCCAGGACTAGCGGGAGTGGATACGCAGTATTTT.